Sequencing of this TCR beta chain was carried out in a study of technical replicates of blood from a few donors. Clones were sequenced by immunoSEQ multiplex PCR, and TCRdb holds only the in-frame ones, with some missing. This sample has more than 70,000 clones, with 95% to 97% found just once. V was trimmed by 3 bases and J by 1 base, leaving 9 bases between them. Germline lookup yields CDR1 MGHDK and CDR2 SYGVNS. CDR3 length equals 14 residues. This receptor was taken from a human donor in good health. V is TRBV25-1 and J is TRBJ2-5; TRBD1 is a possible D gene (5 bases). The specimen was T cells isolated from PBMCs. CDR3 bases: TGTGCCAGCAGTGATTACGACAGCCAAGAGACCCAGTACTTC. Amino acids: CASSDYDSQETQYF.